This entry is about one T cell receptor (beta chain). Antigen unknown. An end of the junction differs from the germline gene, which may be a read error. Other nucleotide sequences in the sample specify the same CDR3. CD45RA-negative memory and CD45RA+ naive subsets were split from the CD4+ cells. The sorted-subset replicate PCRs were given roughly 200 ng DNA, which is 27,000 or so T cell genomes. The method was immunoSEQ multiplex PCR; TCRdb's version includes in-frame clones alone and lacks a portion of them. Of more than 2,000,000 clones in the sample, around 90% were seen once. The CDR3 has 15 residues. Germline CDR1 SEHNR, CDR2 FQNEAQ (reference sequence). This sample is drawn from a study of shared clonotypes between healthy human individuals. Whole-study findings and limits: Sharing across four donors was highest in naive CD4 (about 5%) and lowest in memory CD8 (roughly 0.4%). Generally, naive subsets came out with larger estimated richness than memory subsets.

This TCR derives from a man younger than 35 in good health. Sequences were obtained from naive CD4+ T cells sorted from blood. Subset here: CD45RA+ positively selected. V gene TRBV7-9 combines with J gene TRBJ2-1, with 10 nucleotides matching TRBD2. This CDR3 reads CASSLAGDSYNEQFF. The CDR3 bases are TGTGCCAGCAGCCTAGCGGGGGACTCCTACAATGAGCAGTTCTTC. Supplemented by reference TRBV7-9 and TRBJ2-1, the full variable domain reads DTGVSQNPRHKITKRGQNVTFRCDPISEHNRLYWYRQTLGQGPEFLTYFQNEAQLEKSRLLSDRFSAERPKGSFSTLEIQRTEQGDSAMYLCASSLAGDSYNEQFFGPGTRLTVL.